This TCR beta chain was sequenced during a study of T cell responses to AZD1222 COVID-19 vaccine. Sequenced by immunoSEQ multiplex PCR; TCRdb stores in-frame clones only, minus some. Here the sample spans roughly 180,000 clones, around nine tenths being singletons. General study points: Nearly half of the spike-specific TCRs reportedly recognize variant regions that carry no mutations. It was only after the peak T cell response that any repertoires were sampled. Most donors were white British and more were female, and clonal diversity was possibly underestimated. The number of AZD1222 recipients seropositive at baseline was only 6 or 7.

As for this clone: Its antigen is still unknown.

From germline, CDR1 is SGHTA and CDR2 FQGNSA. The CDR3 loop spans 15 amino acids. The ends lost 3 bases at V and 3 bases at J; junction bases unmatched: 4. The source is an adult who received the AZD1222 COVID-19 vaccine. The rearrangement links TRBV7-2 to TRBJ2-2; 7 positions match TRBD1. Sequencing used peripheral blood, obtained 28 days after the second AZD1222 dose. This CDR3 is CASSLTGSYTGELFF. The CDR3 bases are TGTGCCAGCAGCTTGACAGGGTCGTACACCGGGGAGCTGTTTTTT.